This TCR beta chain was identified during a study of T cell responses to AZD1222 COVID-19 vaccine. Findings of the study overall: Repertoire sampling occurred only after the peak T cell response. Vaccine-associated CD4 TCRs ranged over spike, dominating at 160-218 and 743-854. White British ancestry dominated among donors, who included more females, and clonal diversity was possibly underestimated. After two AZD1222 doses, spike-specific TCR breadth and depth rose versus day 0.

Trimming cost V 1 base and J 5 bases, with 11 bases left between them. From germline, CDR1 is LNHNV and CDR2 YYDKDF (reference sequence). The CDR3 covers 14 residues. With respect to this clone: What it binds is not known.

Assay: immunoSEQ multiplex PCR; the TCRdb copy retains only in-frame clones and omits some. The data contain approximately 82,000 clones, over 90% of them singletons. The chain recombines TRBV15 with TRBJ1-1; maybe TRBD1 (5 bases). The input for sequencing was peripheral blood, taken on day 0 of AZD1222 vaccination. The sequence came from an adult in good health. The DNA for the CDR3 is TGTGCCACCAGCAGAGCCAGGGAGAGGACTGAAGCTTTCTTT. It codes for CATSRARERTEAFF.